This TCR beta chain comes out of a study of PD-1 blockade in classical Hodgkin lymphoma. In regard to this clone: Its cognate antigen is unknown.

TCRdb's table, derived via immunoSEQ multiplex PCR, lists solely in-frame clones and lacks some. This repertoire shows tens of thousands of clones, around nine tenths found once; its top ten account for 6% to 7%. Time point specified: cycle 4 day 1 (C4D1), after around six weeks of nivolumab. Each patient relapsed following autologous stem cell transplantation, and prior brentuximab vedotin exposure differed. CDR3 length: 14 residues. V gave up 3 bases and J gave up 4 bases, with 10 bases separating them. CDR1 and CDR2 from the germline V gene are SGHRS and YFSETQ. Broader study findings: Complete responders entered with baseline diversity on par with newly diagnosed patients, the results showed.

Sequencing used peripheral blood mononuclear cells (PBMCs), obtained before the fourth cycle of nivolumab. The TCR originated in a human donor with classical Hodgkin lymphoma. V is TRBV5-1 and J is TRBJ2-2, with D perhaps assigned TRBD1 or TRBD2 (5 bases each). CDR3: CASSYSGTTGELFF. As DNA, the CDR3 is TGCGCCAGCAGCTATTCGGGGACCACCGGGGAGCTGTTTTTT.